This T cell receptor beta chain comes out of a study of T cells expressing NK-cell markers. Study in general: Researchers got TCR beta repertoires out of sorted CD3+CD56+NKG2C+, CD3+CD56+NKG2C- and CD3+CD56-NKG2C+ T cells. Broader study findings: In six donors, dominant NKG2C+ clonotypes were roughly 1.0-8% of CD8+ T cells.

The CDR3 spans 14 residues. Germline-derived CDR1 and CDR2 are LGHNA and YSLEER. TCRdb reprocessed the 5' RACE reads; each CDR3 protein has one entry and no DNA is given. This table holds about 440,000 distinct CDR3 sequences. On this clonotype itself: The antigen is unknown.

This clonotype originated in a woman aged 18 to 75 in good health. The sequenced sample was blood T cells: a sorted CD56 or NKG2C T cell subset, CD4+ or CD8+ T cells, or bulk PBMC T cells (not recorded which). The chain is built from TRBV4-3 and TRBJ2-2; absent DNA, TCRdb's TRBD2 call cannot be checked. The CDR3 loop is CASSLSTSSGELFF.